Sequencing of this T cell receptor beta chain was carried out in a study of regulatory T cells in long-lasting Graves disease. Trimming pared 3 bases from V and 2 bases from J, leaving 8 bases between. The length of the CDR3 is 14 residues. CDR1 is MNHEY, CDR2 SMNVEV, per germline (reference sequence). Building of the TCR beta libraries involved iRepertoire HTBI primers and Arm-PCR of CDR3 regions. TCRdb re-called the multiplex PCR reads through MiXCR, storing one row per CDR3 protein. The profile shows some 470,000 distinct CDR3 sequences, about a fifth of them singletons. Notes on the study in general: Persistent disease was characterized by preferential usage of TRBV28, TRBJ1-2 and TRBJ2-5.

Time point given: persistent/refractory GD, antithyroid drugs over 5 years with positive TRAb. PBMC-extracted RNA yielded the TCR library. Comment on this clonotype: Its antigen is unknown.

The V call is TRBV27, the J call TRBJ2-1, with D perhaps TRBD1 (5 bases). This TCR came from a female donor with Graves disease. The specimen comprised peripheral blood mononuclear cells (PBMCs), sampled when the disease was refractory, from a patient treated with antithyroid drugs. CDR3 coding DNA: TGTGCCAGCAGTTTCCCAGGGACCTACAATGAGCAGTTCTTC. This gives the protein CASSFPGTYNEQFF.